This TCR beta chain was sequenced in a study of blood T cell repertoires in COVID-19. As processed by the authors: Amplifying reference gene primers gave estimates of nucleated cell counts. Assay used: immunoSEQ multiplex PCR; TCRdb lists only in-frame clones, some missing. For V, J and clone size, that table is used; D and trimming come from the DNA. The table lists more than 200,000 clones, 86% of them singletons, with under 2.5% in the top ten. CDR1 SGHVS and CDR2 FQNEAQ come from the germline V gene. The CDR3 totals 13 residues. Trimming cost V 1 base and J 6 bases, with 6 bases left between them.

What was sequenced was peripheral blood. The TCR sequence derives from a man between 25 and 39 years old with active or convalescent COVID-19. This chain uses TRBV7-8 with TRBJ1-4; no reliable D call. The CDR3 coding sequence is TGTGCCAGCAGCTTAGAACACCATGAAAAACTGTTTTTT. Translated: CASSLEHHEKLFF.